The 7 T cell receptor beta chains presented below share a single source sample, sequenced in a study of cytomegalovirus exposure and HLA in healthy donors. The assay was immunoSEQ multiplex PCR, and TCRdb's table has in-frame clones only and misses some. The data contain 150,000 to 170,000 clones, approximately 86% of them singletons. The sample comprised PBMCs. The receptors derive from a man aged 18 to 35 in good health and CMV-seropositive.

The chain recombines TRBV5-6 with TRBJ2-1, with D possibly being TRBD1 (5 bases). CDR1 SGHDT and CDR2 YYEEEE come from the germline V gene. Trimming cost V 4 bases and J 7 bases, with 12 bases left between them. This CDR3 is built from 13 residues. Here the CDR3 DNA reads TGTGCCAGCAGCCCCTGGGGCCGAAATGAGCAGTTCTTC. Protein sequence: CASSPWGRNEQFF.

The chain recombines TRBV6-5 with TRBJ2-5; 7 positions agree with TRBD2. The CDR3 is 13 residues long. Germline values: CDR1 MNHEY, CDR2 SVGAGI. The trim removed 6 bases at V and 3 bases at J, leaving 4 bases unmatched. CDR3 in amino acids: CASRKTSKETQYF. The DNA of the CDR3 is TGTGCCAGCAGGAAGACTAGCAAAGAGACCCAGTACTTC.

J is TRBJ1-4 and V is TRBV30; maybe TRBD1 (6 bases). The V end lost 1 base, the J end lost 7 bases, and 16 bases lay between the germline ends. CDR1 is GTSNPN and CDR2 is SVGIG in the germline V gene (reference sequence). CDR3 length: 15 residues. This chain's CDR3 is CAWSASRGASEKLFF. The DNA for the CDR3 is TGTGCCTGGAGTGCCTCCCGGGGGGCTAGTGAAAAACTGTTTTTT.

This clone came up once. The V and J genes are TRBV19 and TRBJ1-4; 7 bases line up with TRBD1. Germline assignment: CDR1 LNHDA and CDR2 SQIVND (reference sequence). J gave up 0 bases and V 5 bases, and 15 bases lay outside the gene matches. The length of the CDR3 is 19 residues. The chain's CDR3 is CASSPARRGTAATNEKLFF. CDR3 coding DNA: TGTGCCAGTAGTCCAGCGAGAAGGGGGACAGCTGCAACTAATGAAAAACTGTTTTTT. Based on the CDR3 plus reference TRBV19 and TRBJ1-4, the full variable domain is DGGITQSPKYLFRKEGQNVTLSCEQNLNHDAMYWYRQDPGQGLRLIYYSQIVNDFQKGDIAEGYSVSREKKESFPLTVTSAQKNPTAFYLCASSPARRGTAATNEKLFFGSGTQLSVL.

This clone was observed a few times. V gene TRBV19 combines with J gene TRBJ1-2, with 10 bases fitting TRBD1. CDR3 length equals 14 residues. The J segment lost 5 bases and the V segment lost 5 bases, leaving 5 bases of the junction unmatched. Germline CDR1 reads LNHDA; CDR2 reads SQIVND (reference sequence). This CDR3 reads CASSAGTGVYGYTF. The CDR3 DNA follows: TGTGCCAGTAGTGCCGGGACAGGGGTTTATGGCTACACCTTC.

The rearrangement joins TRBV19 to TRBJ2-1, with 10 bases that match TRBD2. Germline CDR1 reads LNHDA; CDR2 reads SQIVND (reference sequence). V lost 8 bases to trimming and J lost 9 bases; unmatched junction nucleotides: 13. The CDR3 contains 15 residues. Written as DNA, the CDR3 is TGTGCCAGTTCGGGAGCGGGAGGGCCGGTCATTGAGCAGTTCTTC. Amino acid sequence: CASSGAGGPVIEQFF.

The CDR3, as DNA: TGCGCCAGCAGCCCCGAAGGAGCAACTAATGAAAAACTGTTTTTT. The encoded protein is CASSPEGATNEKLFF. This chain links TRBV4-3 with TRBJ1-4; D is uncertain. Trimming removed 4 bases from V and 0 bases from J, with 9 bases in between. The CDR3 consists of 15 residues. Germline V gives CDR1 LGHNA, CDR2 YSLEER.